Below, 12 T cell receptor beta chains from the same sample are listed, as sequenced in a study of T cells after yellow fever vaccination. One entry per CDR3 protein, called by TCRdb with MiXCR from the 5' RACE reads. The sample lists a few hundred thousand distinct CDR3 sequences, about 4% occurring once. The sample here was PBMCs, taken 5 days after the yellow fever booster vaccination. The origin of the receptors is a man between 18 and 29 years old who received the YFV17D yellow fever vaccine.

This clonotype was detected only a few times. J is TRBJ1-5 and V is TRBV5-1; D is uncertain. V gave up 4 bases and J gave up 2 bases, with 16 bases separating them. Per the germline V gene, CDR1 is SGHRS and CDR2 is YFSETQ. This CDR3 region has 16 residues. The CDR3 nucleotides read TGCGCCAGCAGCCCGGCCGGCCTAACGGGCAATCAGCCCCAGCATTTT. It encodes CASSPAGLTGNQPQHF.

There are a few counts of this clonotype. The J gene is TRBJ2-7, the V gene TRBV3-1; TRBD2 aligns across 8 bases. V gave up 1 base and J gave up 4 bases; unmatched junction bases: 9. CDR3 size: 16 residues. Germline assignment: CDR1 LGHDT and CDR2 YNNKEL (reference sequence). The CDR3 loop is CASSQGWAAGEYEQYF. The CDR3 DNA is TGTGCCAGCAGCCAAGGGTGGGCAGCGGGGGAATACGAGCAGTACTTC.

This clonotype was seen a handful of times. V gene TRBV29-1 combines with J gene TRBJ2-1; possibly TRBD1 for D (6 bases). This CDR3 region has 13 residues. V lost 8 bases and J lost 5, with 16 bases in between. CDR1 SQVTM and CDR2 ANQGSEA come from the germline V gene. The CDR3 is CSRTTGTNNEQFF. CDR3 DNA: TGCAGCAGAACCACCGGGACAAACAATGAGCAGTTCTTC.

This clonotype has more than one count but fewer than ten. This sequence joins TRBV7-2 and TRBJ2-1; D gene uncertain. Germline CDR1 SGHTA, CDR2 FQGNSA. This CDR3 is 13 amino acids long. V dropped 3 bases and J dropped 9 bases, with 12 bases sitting between them. The CDR3 region is CASSFLASAEQFF. The CDR3 coding sequence is TGTGCCAGCAGCTTCTTGGCTAGTGCTGAGCAGTTCTTC.

This clonotype was counted a few times. V and J are TRBV11-2 and TRBJ2-3; unclear D gene. Looked up from germline, CDR1 is SGHAT and CDR2 is FQNNGV. This CDR3 has 18 amino acids. Trimming pared 1 base from V and 4 bases from J, leaving 21 bases between. The CDR3 protein is CASSLGLRYPAGADTQYF. The CDR3 DNA is TGTGCCAGCAGCTTAGGTTTGCGCTACCCTGCTGGGGCAGATACGCAGTATTTT.

The table lists this clonotype with a few counts. The chain employs TRBV4-3 and TRBJ2-2; 9 nucleotides align to TRBD2. The CDR3 is 16 residues long. Trimming at V came to 1 base and at J to 7 bases, leaving 7 bases not matched to a gene. Per germline, CDR1 LGHNA and CDR2 YSLEER. The CDR3 protein is CASSQAGGGAFGELFF. The CDR3 bases are TGCGCCAGCAGCCAAGCGGGCGGGGGGGCCTTCGGGGAGCTGTTTTTT.

The table lists this clonotype with many counts. The DNA for the CDR3 is TGTGCCAGCAGCTTAGCCGGACTAGCGGGGGGAAGGGCCTACGAGCAGTACGTC. It is translated as CASSLAGLAGGRAYEQYV. The rearrangement links TRBV7-9 to TRBJ2-7; 14 positions agree with TRBD2. The CDR3 has 18 amino acids. Germline CDR1 SEHNR, CDR2 FQNEAQ (reference sequence). After removal of 0 bases from V and 2 bases from J, the junction contained 6 bases not matched to a gene.

This clonotype was counted ten times or more. CDR3 sequence reads: CASGLYEQYV. CDR3 nucleotides: TGTGCCAGCGGACTCTACGAGCAGTACGTC. The chain couples TRBV6-2 or TRBV6-3 to TRBJ2-7; weak D call: TRBD2 (5 bases). CDR1 MNHEY and CDR2 SVGEGT come from the germline V gene. V lost 8 bases, J lost 3 bases, and 5 bases lay in between. This CDR3 comprises 10 residues.

This sequence joins TRBV30 and TRBJ2-7; D possibly corresponds to TRBD1 (6 bases). CDR3 length: 19 amino acids. Germline CDR1 and CDR2: GTSNPN and SVGIG (reference sequence). V shed 1 base and J shed 2 bases, with 27 bases lying between them. The CDR3 region is CAWSAWTASLKGSPYEQYF. The CDR3 region has the DNA TGTGCCTGGAGTGCCTGGACAGCCTCTTTGAAGGGTTCGCCCTACGAGCAGTACTTC.

There are many counts of this clonotype. The V gene is TRBV5-6, the J gene TRBJ1-2, with 11 bases fitting TRBD1. The V gene end was trimmed by 3 bases and the J gene end by 4 bases; junction bases not matched to a gene: 5. The germline V gene encodes CDR1 SGHDT and CDR2 YYEEEE. CDR3 size: 15 residues. This CDR3 is CASSSGQGVPYGYTF. The DNA of the CDR3 is TGTGCCAGCAGCTCGGGACAGGGGGTACCCTATGGCTACACCTTC.

The V call is TRBV7-2, the J call TRBJ2-5; 8 nucleotides line up with TRBD2. The V and J ends lost 5 bases and 2 bases, in that order; junction bases with no gene match: 10. This CDR3 is 16 amino acids long. From germline, CDR1 is SGHTA and CDR2 FQGNSA. The CDR3 nucleotides read TGTGCCAGCAGCCCCCGGGGCGGGGGGTTACAAGAGACCCAGTACTTC. This sequence encodes CASSPRGGGLQETQYF. Full variable domain (missing parts from reference TRBV7-2 and TRBJ2-5): GAGVSQSPSNKVTEKGKDVELRCDPISGHTALYWYRQSLGQGLEFLIYFQGNSAPDKSGLPSDRFSAERTGGSVSTLTIQRTQQEDSAVYLCASSPRGGGLQETQYFGPGTRLLVL.

A few counts support this clonotype. The chain joins TRBV5-1 to TRBJ2-2; no reliable D call. In germline, CDR1 is SGHRS, CDR2 YFSETQ. The CDR3 has 17 amino acids. Trimming left V 4 bases short and J 0 bases short, with 16 bases between. CDR3 residues: CASSVNYFYANTGELFF. The CDR3 DNA reads as TGCGCCAGCAGCGTCAACTATTTCTACGCGAACACCGGGGAGCTGTTTTTT.